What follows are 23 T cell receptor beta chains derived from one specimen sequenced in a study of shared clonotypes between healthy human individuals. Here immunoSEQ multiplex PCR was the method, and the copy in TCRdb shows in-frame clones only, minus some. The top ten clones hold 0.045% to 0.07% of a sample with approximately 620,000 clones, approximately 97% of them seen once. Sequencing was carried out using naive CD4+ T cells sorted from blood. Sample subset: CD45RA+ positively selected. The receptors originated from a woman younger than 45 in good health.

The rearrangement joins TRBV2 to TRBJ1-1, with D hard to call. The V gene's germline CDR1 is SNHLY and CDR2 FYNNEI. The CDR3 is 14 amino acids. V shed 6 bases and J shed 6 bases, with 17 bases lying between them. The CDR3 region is CASREEIAASEAFF. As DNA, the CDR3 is TGTGCCAGCAGAGAGGAAATAGCGGCGTCTGAAGCTTTCTTT. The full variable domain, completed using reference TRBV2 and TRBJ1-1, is EPEVTQTPSHQVTQMGQEVILRCVPISNHLYFYWYRQILGQKVEFLVSFYNNEISEKSEIFDDQFSVERPDGSNFTLKIRSTKLEDSAMYFCASREEIAASEAFFGQGTRLTVV.

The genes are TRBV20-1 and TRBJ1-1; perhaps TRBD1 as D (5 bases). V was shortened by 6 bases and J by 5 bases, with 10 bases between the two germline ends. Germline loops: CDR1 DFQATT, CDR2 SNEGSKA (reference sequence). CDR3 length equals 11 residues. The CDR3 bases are TGCAGTGCGCAGGGTTTAACTGAAGCTTTCTTT. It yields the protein CSAQGLTEAFF.

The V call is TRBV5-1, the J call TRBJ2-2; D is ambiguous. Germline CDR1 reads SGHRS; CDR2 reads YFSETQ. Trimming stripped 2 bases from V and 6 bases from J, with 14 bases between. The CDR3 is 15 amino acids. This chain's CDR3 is CASSFVFGDPGELFF. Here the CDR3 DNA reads TGCGCCAGCAGCTTCGTCTTCGGTGACCCCGGGGAGCTGTTTTTT.

DNA for the CDR3: TGTGCCAGCAGCTTCTCTTTAATGAACACTGAAGCTTTCTTT. Its translation: CASSFSLMNTEAFF. The rearrangement links TRBV5-4 to TRBJ1-1, with no clear D. Trimming cost V 2 bases and J 0 bases, with 8 bases left between them. Germline values: CDR1 SGHNT, CDR2 YYREEE (reference sequence). The CDR3 covers 14 residues.

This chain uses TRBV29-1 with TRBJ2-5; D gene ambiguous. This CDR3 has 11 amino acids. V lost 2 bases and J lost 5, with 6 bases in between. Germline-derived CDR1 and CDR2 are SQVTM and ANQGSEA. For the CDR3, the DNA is TGCAGCGTTGAACAGACGGAGACCCAGTACTTC. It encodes CSVEQTETQYF.

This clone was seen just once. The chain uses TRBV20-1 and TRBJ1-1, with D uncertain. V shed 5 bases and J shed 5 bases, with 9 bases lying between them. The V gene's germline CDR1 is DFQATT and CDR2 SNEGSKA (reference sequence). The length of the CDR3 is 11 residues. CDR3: CSAARRTEAFF. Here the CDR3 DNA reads TGCAGTGCTGCCAGGCGGACTGAAGCTTTCTTT.

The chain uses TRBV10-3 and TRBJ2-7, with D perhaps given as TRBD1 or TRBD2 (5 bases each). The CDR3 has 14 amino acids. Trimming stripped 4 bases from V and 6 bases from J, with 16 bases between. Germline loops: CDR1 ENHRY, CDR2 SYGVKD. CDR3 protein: CAISAPRDQGEQYF. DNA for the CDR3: TGTGCCATCAGTGCGCCCCGGGACCAGGGCGAGCAGTACTTC.

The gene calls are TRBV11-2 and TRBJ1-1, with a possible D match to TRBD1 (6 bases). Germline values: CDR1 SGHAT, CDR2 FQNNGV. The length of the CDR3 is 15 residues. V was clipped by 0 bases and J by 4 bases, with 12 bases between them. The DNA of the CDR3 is TGTGCCAGCAGCTTAGAACAAGGGGGGATCACTGAAGCTTTCTTT. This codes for CASSLEQGGITEAFF.

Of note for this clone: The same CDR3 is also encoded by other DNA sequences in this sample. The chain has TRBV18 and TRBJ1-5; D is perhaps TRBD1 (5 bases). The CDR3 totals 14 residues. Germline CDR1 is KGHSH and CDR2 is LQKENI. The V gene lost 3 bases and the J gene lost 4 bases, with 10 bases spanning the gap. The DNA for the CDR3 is TGTGCCAGCTCACCGCAACAGGAGAATCAGCCCCAGCATTTT. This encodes CASSPQQENQPQHF.

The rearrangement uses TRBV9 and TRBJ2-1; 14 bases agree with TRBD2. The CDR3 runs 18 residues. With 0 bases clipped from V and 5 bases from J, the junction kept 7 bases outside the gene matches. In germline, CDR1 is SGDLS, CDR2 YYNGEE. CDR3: CASSVGWTSGRIDNEQFF. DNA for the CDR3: TGTGCCAGCAGCGTAGGTTGGACTAGCGGGAGGATAGACAATGAGCAGTTCTTC.

As DNA, the CDR3 is TGCGCCAGCAGCCAGCTACTAGCGGGAGGGCCGGGAGGGGCCAACGTCCTGACTTTC. Translating it yields CASSQLLAGGPGGANVLTF. The chain couples TRBV4-1 to TRBJ2-6; 13 bases match TRBD2. This CDR3 comprises 19 residues. CDR1 is MGHRA, CDR2 YSYEKL, per germline. Trimming removed 3 bases from V and 4 bases from J; junction bases left unmatched: 9.

CDR3 sequence: CASSNTKLQETQYF. The DNA for the CDR3 is TGTGCCAGCAGCAACACAAAGCTCCAAGAGACCCAGTACTTC. The V and J genes are TRBV27 and TRBJ2-5; D call uncertain. V lost 6 bases, J lost 1 base, and 12 bases lay in between. The CDR3 has 14 amino acids. Germline CDR1 MNHEY, CDR2 SMNVEV (reference sequence).

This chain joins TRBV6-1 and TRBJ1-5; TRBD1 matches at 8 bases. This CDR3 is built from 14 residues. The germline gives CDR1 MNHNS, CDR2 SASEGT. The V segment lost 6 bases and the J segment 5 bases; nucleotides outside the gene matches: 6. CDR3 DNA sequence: TGTGCCAGCAGGCAGGACAGGGATGATCAGCCCCAGCATTTT. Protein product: CASRQDRDDQPQHF.

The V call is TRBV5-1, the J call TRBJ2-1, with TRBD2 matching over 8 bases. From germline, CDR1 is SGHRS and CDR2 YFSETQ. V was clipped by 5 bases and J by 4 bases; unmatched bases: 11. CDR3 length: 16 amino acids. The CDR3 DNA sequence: TGCGCCAGCAGTCGGAGTTTCCAGCGGGAGTACAATGAGCAGTTCTTC. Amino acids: CASSRSFQREYNEQFF.

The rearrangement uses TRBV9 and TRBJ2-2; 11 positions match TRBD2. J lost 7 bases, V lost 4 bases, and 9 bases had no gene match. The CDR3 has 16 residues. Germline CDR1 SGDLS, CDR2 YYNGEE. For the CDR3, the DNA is TGTGCCAGCAGCAACAGACTAGCGGGAATGGTCGGGGAGCTGTTTTTT. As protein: CASSNRLAGMVGELFF. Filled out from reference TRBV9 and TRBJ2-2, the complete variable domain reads DSGVTQTPKHLITATGQRVTLRCSPRSGDLSVYWYQQSLDQGLQFLIQYYNGEERAKGNILERFSAQQFPDLHSELNLSSLELGDSALYFCASSNRLAGMVGELFFGEGSRLTVL.

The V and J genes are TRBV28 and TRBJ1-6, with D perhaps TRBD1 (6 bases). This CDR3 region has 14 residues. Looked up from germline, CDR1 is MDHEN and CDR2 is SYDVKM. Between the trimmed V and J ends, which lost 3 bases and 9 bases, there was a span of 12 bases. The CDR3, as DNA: TGTGCCAGCAGTTTGGTCAGGGGAAGTTCACCCCTCCACTTT. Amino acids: CASSLVRGSSPLHF.

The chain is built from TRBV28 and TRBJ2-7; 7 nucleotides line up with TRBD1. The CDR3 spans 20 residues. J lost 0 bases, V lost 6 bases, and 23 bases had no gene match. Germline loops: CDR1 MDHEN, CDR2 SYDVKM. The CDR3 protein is CASSTGYVIGDSRFSYEQYF. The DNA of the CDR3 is TGTGCCAGCAGCACAGGATACGTAATTGGGGACAGCCGTTTCTCCTACGAGCAGTACTTC.

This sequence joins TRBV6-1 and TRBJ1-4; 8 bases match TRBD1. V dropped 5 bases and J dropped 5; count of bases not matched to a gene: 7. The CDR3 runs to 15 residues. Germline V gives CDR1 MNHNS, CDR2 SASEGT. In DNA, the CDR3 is TGTGCCAGCAGTTCCGGGACAGGCGCGAATGAAAAACTGTTTTTT. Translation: CASSSGTGANEKLFF.

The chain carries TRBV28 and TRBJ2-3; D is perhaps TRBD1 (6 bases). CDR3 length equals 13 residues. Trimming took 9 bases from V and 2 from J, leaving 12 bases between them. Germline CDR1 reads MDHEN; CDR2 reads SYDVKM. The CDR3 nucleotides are TGTGCCAGTCGGACAGAGCCCACAGATACGCAGTATTTT. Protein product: CASRTEPTDTQYF.

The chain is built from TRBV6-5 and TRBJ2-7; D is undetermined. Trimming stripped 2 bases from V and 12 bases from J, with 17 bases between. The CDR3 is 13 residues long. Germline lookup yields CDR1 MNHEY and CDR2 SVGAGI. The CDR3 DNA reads TGTGCCAGCAGTTACACTATAACGGCACCACCGTACTTC. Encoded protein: CASSYTITAPPYF.

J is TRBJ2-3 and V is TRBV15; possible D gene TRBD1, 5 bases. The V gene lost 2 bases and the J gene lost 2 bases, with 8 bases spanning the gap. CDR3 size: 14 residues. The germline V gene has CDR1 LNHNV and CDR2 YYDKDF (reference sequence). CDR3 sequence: CATSRQGATDTQYF. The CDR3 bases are TGTGCCACCAGCAGACAGGGTGCCACAGATACGCAGTATTTT.

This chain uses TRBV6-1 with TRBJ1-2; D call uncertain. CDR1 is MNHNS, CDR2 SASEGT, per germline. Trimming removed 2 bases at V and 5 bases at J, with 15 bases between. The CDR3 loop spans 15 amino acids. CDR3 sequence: CASSEWERKGYGYTF. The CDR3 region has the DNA TGTGCCAGCAGTGAATGGGAGAGGAAAGGATATGGCTACACCTTC.

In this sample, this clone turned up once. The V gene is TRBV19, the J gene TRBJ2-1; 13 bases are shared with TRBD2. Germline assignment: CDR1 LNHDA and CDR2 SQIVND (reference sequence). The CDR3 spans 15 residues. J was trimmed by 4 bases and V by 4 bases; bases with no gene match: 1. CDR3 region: CASSTGLAGYNEQFF. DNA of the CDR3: TGTGCCAGTAGTACGGGACTAGCGGGGTACAATGAGCAGTTCTTC.